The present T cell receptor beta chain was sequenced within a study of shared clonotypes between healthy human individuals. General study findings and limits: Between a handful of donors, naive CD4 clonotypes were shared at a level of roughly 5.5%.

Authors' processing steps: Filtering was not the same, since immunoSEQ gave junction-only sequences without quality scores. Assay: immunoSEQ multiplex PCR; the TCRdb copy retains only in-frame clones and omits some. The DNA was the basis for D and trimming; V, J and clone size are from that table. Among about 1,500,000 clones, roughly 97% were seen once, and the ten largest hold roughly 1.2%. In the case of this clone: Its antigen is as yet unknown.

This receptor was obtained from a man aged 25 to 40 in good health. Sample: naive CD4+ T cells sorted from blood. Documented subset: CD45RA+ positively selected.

CDR3 sequence (DNA): TGTGCCAGCAGCTTATACCGATTAGTGCCCGATGAGCAGTTCTTC. The encoded protein is CASSLYRLVPDEQFF. The chain has TRBV7-2 and TRBJ2-1, with no clear D. The CDR3 has 15 residues. From germline, CDR1 is SGHTA and CDR2 FQGNSA. The V end lost 2 bases, the J end lost 8 bases, and 16 bases lay between the germline ends.